The clone carrying this T cell receptor (beta chain) has at least ten counts. The antigen is undetermined. CDR3 length: 13 amino acids. Germline V lookup: CDR1 LNHNV, CDR2 YYDKDF (reference sequence). V was shortened by 4 bases and J by 6 bases, with 10 bases between the two germline ends. This sample stems from a study of glioma-infiltrating T cells. Study outcomes and limitations: Tissue and blood shared very few CDR3 sequences. Gliomas, especially low-grade, showed above-expected tissue-blood divergence; non-neoplastic patients showed below.

Using RNA template, CDR3s of TCR alpha and beta were amplified with iRepertoire arm-PCR. TCRdb passed the multiplex PCR reads through MiXCR, listing each CDR3 protein once. Counted here are approximately 120,000 distinct CDR3 sequences, about 25% occurring once; the ten biggest clones make up approximately 35%. Source material: glioma tissue, nonneoplastic brain tissue, or PBMCs (not recorded which). V usage is TRBV15 and J usage is TRBJ2-1; the D is unclear. The origin of this receptor is a human donor with low-grade glioma or glioblastoma, undergoing nonglioma brain surgery, or in good health (not recorded which). This CDR3 reads CATSIRQLNEQFF. In nucleotides, the CDR3 is TGTGCCACCAGCATCCGTCAGCTCAATGAGCAGTTCTTC.